This T cell receptor (beta chain) was recovered during a study of T cell responses to AZD1222 COVID-19 vaccine (dated by TCRdb to the early 2020s). General notes on the study: A total of just over 230 trial participants underwent TCR sequencing, of whom 200 to 220 received two doses of AZD1222 and approximately 25 received two doses of the MenACWY control vaccine. Trial participants were enrolled by age into 18-55, 56-69 and 70-plus year subgroups, with about 150, 28 and 57 TCR-sequenced participants respectively.

Regarding this clone: Its antigen remains undetermined. Within one base of it there is no much larger clone, and no base qualities were kept.

General study outcomes and caveats: In the small 56-69-year group, the increase in depth fell short of significance, most likely because of low power. Reportedly, close to half of the unique spike-specific TCRs recognized epitopes lying outside the regions that are mutated in the B.1.351 and B.1.1.7 variants. Participants were mostly white British and included more females than males, and it was suggested by the authors that clonal diversity may have been underestimated. Spike-specific TCR breadth and depth rose significantly after two AZD1222 doses compared with day 0 and with MenACWY recipients. CD4 TCRs associated with the vaccine covered the entire spike protein, and the dominant responses were in regions 160-218 and 743-854. Conclusions about previously exposed vaccinees were limited because only 6 or 7 AZD1222 recipients were SARS-CoV-2 seropositive at baseline. Because no day 14 peak-response samples were available, the repertoires could be characterized only after the peak T cell response.

The CDR3 regions of human TCRbeta chains were analyzed by immunosequencing. Per the authors' processing: Repertoire TCRs were matched against a reference library of SARS-CoV-2-specific TCRs generated with the MIRA antigen-specificity platform. Breadth was defined as the fraction of unique TCRs that were SARS-CoV-2-associated. Depth was defined as the fraction of total T cells that were SARS-CoV-2-associated. Using the MIRA data, every spike-specific TCR was mapped to the spike region that the TCR reacted to and assigned to either a CD4 or a CD8 class. Log10-transformed breadth and depth values were compared by one-way ANOVA with Sidak's multiple comparisons tests. In TCRdb, the immuneACCESS table is reduced to in-frame sequences with V and J assigned. These tables do not hold every clone; where another copy was compared, an unresolved V gene accounts for under half, and the others remain unexplained. From that table come the V and J calls and clone size; the DNA was used to work out D and trimming. A total of some 98,000 clones appear in this sample, roughly 90% of them only once. Of the sample, 16% is held by the ten largest clones.

The CDR3, cysteine through phenylalanine, is 17 amino acids long. Only the CDR3 DNA stays, 51 bases, in frame from base 1. Trimming accounts for 0 bases at V and 0 bases at J, while the number of junction bases matched to no gene is 8. CDR1 and CDR2 were assigned from the germline V gene as SGDLS and YYNGEE. The sample's time point, from its label and the paper: about 28 days (+/-7) after the second vaccine dose. AZD1222 recipients given second doses at about 4 weeks or at about 12 weeks were pooled, since spike-specific TCR depth and breadth were not found to differ between the two schedules. Vaccinee samples came from UK trials COV001 and COV002, including a single-blind randomized controlled phase 2/3 trial of AZD1222 (ChAdOx1 nCoV-19) in healthy adults. For TCRbeta chain sequencing, PBMC samples from trial participants were taken at day 0 and at day 28 after the second dose.

The specimen was peripheral blood, collected 28 days after the second AZD1222 dose. This receptor was taken from an adult who received the AZD1222 COVID-19 vaccine. Rearrangement joined TRBV9 to TRBJ1-1; TRBD1 agrees with 7 junctional bases. The CDR3 reads as follows: CASSVVEGALMNTEAFF. The DNA sequence reads TGTGCCAGCAGCGTAGTAGAGGGGGCCCTGATGAACACTGAAGCTTTCTTT.